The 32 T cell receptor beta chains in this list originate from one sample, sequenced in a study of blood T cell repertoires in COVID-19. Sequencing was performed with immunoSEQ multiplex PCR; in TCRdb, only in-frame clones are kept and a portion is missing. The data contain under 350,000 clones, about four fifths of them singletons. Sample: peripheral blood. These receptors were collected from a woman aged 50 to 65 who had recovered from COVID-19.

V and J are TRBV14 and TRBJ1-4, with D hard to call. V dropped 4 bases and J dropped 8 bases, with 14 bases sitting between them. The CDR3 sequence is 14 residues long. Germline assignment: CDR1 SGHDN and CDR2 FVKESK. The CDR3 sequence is CASSPLGAGEKLFF. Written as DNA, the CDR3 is TGTGCCAGCAGCCCCCTAGGTGCGGGGGAAAAACTGTTTTTT. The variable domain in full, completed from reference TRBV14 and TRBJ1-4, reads EAGVTQFPSHSVIEKGQTVTLRCDPISGHDNLYWYRRVMGKEIKFLLHFVKESKQDESGMPNNRFLAERTGGTYSTLKVQPAELEDSGVYFCASSPLGAGEKLFFGSGTQLSVL.

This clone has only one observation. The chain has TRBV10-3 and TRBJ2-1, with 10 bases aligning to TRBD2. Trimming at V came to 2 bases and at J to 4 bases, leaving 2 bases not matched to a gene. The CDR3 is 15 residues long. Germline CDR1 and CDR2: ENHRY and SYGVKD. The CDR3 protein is CAISEASGGYNEQFF. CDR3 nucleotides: TGTGCCATCAGTGAGGCTAGCGGGGGATACAATGAGCAGTTCTTC.

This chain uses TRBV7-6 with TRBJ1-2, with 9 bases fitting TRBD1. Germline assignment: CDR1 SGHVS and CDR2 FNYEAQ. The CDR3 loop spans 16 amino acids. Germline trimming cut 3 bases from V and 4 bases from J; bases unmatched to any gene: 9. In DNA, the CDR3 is TGTGCCAGCAGCTTTGGCGCCGGGACAGGGCCCTATGGCTACACCTTC. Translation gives CASSFGAGTGPYGYTF.

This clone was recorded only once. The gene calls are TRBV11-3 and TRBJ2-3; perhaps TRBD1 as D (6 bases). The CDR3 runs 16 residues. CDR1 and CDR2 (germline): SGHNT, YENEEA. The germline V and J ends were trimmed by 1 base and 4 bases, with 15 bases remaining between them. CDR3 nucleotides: TGTGCCAGCAGCTTAGGGGACAATGAGTACGCAGATACGCAGTATTTT. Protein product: CASSLGDNEYADTQYF. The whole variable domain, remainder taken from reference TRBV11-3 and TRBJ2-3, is EAGVVQSPRYKIIEKKQPVAFWCNPISGHNTLYWYLQNLGQGPELLIRYENEEAVDDSQLPKDRFSAERLKGVDSTLKIQPAELGDSAVYLCASSLGDNEYADTQYFGPGTRLTVL.

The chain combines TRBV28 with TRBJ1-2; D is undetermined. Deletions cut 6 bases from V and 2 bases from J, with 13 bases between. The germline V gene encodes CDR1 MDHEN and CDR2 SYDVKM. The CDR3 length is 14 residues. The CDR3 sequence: CASSDPAGNYGYTF. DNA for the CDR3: TGTGCCAGCAGCGACCCCGCGGGGAACTATGGCTACACCTTC.

CDR3 region: CASMLTGATDTQYF. CDR3 DNA sequence: TGTGCCAGCATGTTGACAGGGGCGACAGATACGCAGTATTTT. The V and J genes are TRBV11-1 and TRBJ2-3; 8 bases agree with TRBD1. Germline lookup yields CDR1 SGHAT and CDR2 FQDESV (reference sequence). Germline trimming cut 7 bases from V and 3 bases from J; bases unmatched to any gene: 6. This CDR3 is 14 amino acids long.

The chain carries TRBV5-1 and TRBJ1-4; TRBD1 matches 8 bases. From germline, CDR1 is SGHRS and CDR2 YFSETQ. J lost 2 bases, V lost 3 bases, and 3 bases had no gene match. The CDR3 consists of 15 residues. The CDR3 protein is CASSSSGGTNEKLFF. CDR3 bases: TGCGCCAGCAGCTCGTCAGGGGGCACTAATGAAAAACTGTTTTTT.

The CDR3 reads CASSPGGRSYEQYF. CDR3 nucleotide sequence: TGCGCCAGCAGCCCAGGGGGCCGCTCCTACGAGCAGTACTTC. The chain is built from TRBV5-1 and TRBJ2-7; 8 nucleotides match TRBD1. Looked up from germline, CDR1 is SGHRS and CDR2 is YFSETQ. Unmatched junction bases numbered 3, after V lost 4 bases and J lost 0 bases. The CDR3 contains 14 residues. Using reference TRBV5-1 and TRBJ2-7 for the parts outside the CDR3, the full variable domain is KAGVTQTPRYLIKTRGQQVTLSCSPISGHRSVSWYQQTPGQGLQFLFEYFSETQRNKGNFPGRFSGRQFSNSRSEMNVSTLELGDSALYLCASSPGGRSYEQYFGPGTRLTVT.

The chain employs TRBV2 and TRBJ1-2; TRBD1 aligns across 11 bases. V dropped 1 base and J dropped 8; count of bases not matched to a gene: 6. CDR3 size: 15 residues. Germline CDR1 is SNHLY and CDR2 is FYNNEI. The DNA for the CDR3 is TGTGCCAGCAGTGAAGTCGAGGGACAGGGGGAGGGCTACACCTTC. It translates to CASSEVEGQGEGYTF.

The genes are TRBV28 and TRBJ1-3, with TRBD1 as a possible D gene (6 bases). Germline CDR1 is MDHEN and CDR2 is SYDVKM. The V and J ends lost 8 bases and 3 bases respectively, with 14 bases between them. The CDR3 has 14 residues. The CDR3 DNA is TGTGCCAGCTTCACGGCAGGGGTTGGAAACACCATATATTTT. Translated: CASFTAGVGNTIYF.

CDR3 sequence reads: CASSPSPGIYEQYF. Here the CDR3 DNA reads TGTGCCAGCAGTCCCAGCCCGGGGATCTACGAGCAGTACTTC. The genes are TRBV27 and TRBJ2-7; D may be TRBD2 (5 bases). Germline V lookup: CDR1 MNHEY, CDR2 SMNVEV (reference sequence). The V gene lost 5 bases and the J gene lost 3 bases, with 14 bases spanning the gap. There are 14 residues in the CDR3.

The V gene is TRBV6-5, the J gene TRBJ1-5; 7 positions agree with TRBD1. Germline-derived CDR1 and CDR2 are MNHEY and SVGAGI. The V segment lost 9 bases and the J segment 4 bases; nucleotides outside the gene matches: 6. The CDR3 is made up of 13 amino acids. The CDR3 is CASSGQVNQPQHF. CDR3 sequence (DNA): TGTGCCAGTTCCGGACAGGTGAATCAGCCCCAGCATTTT.

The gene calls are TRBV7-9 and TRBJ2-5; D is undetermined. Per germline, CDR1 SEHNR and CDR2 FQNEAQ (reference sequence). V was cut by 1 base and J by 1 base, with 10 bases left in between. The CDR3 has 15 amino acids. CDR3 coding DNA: TGTGCCAGCAGCTTAGTATCGAGACTCCAAGAGACCCAGTACTTC. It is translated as CASSLVSRLQETQYF.

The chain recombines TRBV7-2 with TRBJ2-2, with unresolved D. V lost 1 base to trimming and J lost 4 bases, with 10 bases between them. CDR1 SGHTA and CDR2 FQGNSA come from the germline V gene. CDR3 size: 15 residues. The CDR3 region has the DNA TGTGCCAGCAGCTTAGTTCAGGCATTCACCGGGGAGCTGTTTTTT. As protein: CASSLVQAFTGELFF.

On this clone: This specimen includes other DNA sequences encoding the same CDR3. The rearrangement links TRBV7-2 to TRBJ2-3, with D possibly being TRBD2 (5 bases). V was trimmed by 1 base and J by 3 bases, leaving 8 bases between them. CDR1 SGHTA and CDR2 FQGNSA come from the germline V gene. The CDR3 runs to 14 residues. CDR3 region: CASSLDRGTDTQYF. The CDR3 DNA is TGTGCCAGCAGCTTAGATCGAGGGACAGATACGCAGTATTTT.

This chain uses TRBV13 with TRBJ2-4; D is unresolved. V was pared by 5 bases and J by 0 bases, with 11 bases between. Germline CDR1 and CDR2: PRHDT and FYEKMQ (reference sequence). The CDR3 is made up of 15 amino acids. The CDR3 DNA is TGTGCCAGCAGCCAATCCACGGGAGCCAAAAACATTCAGTACTTC. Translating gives CASSQSTGAKNIQYF.

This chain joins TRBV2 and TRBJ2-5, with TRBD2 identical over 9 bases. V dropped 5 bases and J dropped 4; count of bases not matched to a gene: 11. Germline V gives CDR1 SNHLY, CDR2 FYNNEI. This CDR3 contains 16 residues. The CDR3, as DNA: TGTGCCAGCAGTCCACGGGCGCGGGGGGGCTTAGAGACCCAGTACTTC. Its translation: CASSPRARGGLETQYF.

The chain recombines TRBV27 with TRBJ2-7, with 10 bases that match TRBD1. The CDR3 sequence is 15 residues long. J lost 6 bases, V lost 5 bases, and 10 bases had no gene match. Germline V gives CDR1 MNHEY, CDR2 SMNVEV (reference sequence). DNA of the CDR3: TGTGCCAGCAGTAGTACAGGGGACAGGGGAACCGAGCAGTACTTC. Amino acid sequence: CASSSTGDRGTEQYF.

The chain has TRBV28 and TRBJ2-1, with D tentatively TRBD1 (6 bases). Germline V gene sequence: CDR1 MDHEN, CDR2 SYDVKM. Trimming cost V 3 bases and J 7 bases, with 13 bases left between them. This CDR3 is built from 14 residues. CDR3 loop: CASSFGRGLNEQFF. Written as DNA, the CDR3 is TGTGCCAGCAGTTTCGGCAGGGGTCTAAATGAGCAGTTCTTC.

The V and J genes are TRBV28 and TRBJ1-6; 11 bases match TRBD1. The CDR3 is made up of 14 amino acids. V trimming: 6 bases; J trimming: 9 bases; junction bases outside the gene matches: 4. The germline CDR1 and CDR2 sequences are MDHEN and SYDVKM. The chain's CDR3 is CASSKDRGLSPLHF. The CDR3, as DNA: TGTGCCAGCAGCAAGGACAGGGGGCTTTCACCCCTCCACTTT.

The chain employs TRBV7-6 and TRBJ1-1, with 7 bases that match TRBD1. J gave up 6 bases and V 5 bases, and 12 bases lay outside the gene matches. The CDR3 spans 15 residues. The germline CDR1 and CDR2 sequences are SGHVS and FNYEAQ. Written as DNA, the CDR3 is TGTGCCAGCAGCCTTGTAGGAGGGGGCGGATCTGAAGCTTTCTTT. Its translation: CASSLVGGGGSEAFF.

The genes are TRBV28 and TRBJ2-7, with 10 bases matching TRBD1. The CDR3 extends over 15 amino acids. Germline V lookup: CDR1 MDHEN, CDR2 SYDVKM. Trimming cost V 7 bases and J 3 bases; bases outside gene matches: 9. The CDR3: CASIYRRTGGYEQYF. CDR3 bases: TGTGCCAGCATCTATCGTAGGACAGGGGGCTACGAGCAGTACTTC.

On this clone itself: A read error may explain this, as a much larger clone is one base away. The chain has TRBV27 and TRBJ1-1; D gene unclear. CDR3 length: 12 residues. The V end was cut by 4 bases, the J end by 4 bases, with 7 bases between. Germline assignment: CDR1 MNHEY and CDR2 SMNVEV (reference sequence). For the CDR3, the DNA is TGTGCCAGCAGTTCAGGTGGCACTGAAGCTTTCTTT. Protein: CASSSGGTEAFF.

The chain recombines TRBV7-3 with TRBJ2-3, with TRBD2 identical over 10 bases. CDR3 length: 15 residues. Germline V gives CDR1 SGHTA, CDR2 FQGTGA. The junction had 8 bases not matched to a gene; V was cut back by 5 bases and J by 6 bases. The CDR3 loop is CASSPRAGGADTQYF. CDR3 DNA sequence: TGTGCCAGCAGCCCCCGAGCGGGGGGGGCGGATACGCAGTATTTT.

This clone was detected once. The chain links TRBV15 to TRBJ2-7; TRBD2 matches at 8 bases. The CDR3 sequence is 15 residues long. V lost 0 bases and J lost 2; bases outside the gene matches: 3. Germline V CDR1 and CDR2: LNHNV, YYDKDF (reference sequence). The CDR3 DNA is TGTGCCACCAGCAGAGACCCACTAGCGGCCTACGAGCAGTACTTC. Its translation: CATSRDPLAAYEQYF.

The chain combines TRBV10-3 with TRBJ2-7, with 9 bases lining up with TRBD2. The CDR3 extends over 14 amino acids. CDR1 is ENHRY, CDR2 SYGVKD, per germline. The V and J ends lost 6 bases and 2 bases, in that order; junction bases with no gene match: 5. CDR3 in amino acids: CAIRFSGSPYEQYF. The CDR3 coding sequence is TGTGCCATCAGATTTAGCGGGAGTCCCTACGAGCAGTACTTC.

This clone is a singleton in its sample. The DNA for the CDR3 is TGTGCCAGCAGCCAAAAGGGACTAAACCAAGAGACCCAGTACTTC. Translated: CASSQKGLNQETQYF. The genes are TRBV3-1 (or the pseudogene TRBV3-2) and TRBJ2-5; 7 positions agree with TRBD2. There are 15 residues in the CDR3. With 2 bases clipped from V and 0 bases from J, the junction kept 3 bases outside the gene matches. Germline-derived CDR1 and CDR2 are LGHDT and YNNKEL (reference sequence).

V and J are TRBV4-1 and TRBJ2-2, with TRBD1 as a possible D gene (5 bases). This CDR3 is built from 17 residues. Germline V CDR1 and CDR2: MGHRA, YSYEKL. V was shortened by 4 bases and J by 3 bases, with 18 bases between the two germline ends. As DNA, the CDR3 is TGCGCCAGCAGCCCGCAGGCCAGGGCCCCCGACACCGGGGAGCTGTTTTTT. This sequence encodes CASSPQARAPDTGELFF.

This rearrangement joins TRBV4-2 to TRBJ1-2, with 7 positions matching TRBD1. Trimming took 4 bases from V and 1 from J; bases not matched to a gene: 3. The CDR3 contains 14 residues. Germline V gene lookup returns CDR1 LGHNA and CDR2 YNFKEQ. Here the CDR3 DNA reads TGTGCCAGCAGCCGAGGACAGGATAACTATGGCTACACCTTC. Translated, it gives CASSRGQDNYGYTF.

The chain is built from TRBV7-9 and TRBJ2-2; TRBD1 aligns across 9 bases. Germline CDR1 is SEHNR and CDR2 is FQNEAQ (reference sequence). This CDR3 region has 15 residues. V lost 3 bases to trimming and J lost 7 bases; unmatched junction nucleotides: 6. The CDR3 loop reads CASSFPGQGIGELFF. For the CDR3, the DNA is TGTGCCAGCAGCTTCCCCGGACAGGGGATCGGGGAGCTGTTTTTT.

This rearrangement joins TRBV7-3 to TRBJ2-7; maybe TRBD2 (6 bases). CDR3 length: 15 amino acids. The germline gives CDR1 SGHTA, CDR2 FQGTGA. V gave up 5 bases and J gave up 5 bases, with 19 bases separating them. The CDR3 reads CASSPTIGGIHEQYF. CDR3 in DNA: TGTGCCAGCAGCCCAACTATTGGGGGGATCCACGAGCAGTACTTC.

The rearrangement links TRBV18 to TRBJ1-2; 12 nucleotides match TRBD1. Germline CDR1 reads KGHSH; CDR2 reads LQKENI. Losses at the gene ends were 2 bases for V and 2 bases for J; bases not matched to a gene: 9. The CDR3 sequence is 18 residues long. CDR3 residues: CASSPAGTGGSGNYGYTF. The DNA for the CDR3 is TGTGCCAGCTCACCAGCCGGGACAGGGGGCTCAGGGAACTATGGCTACACCTTC.